This TCR beta chain was retrieved from a study of early T cells in non-severe SARS-CoV-2 infection. TCRdb fed the 5' RACE reads into MiXCR, producing one record per CDR3 protein. The sample shows about 71,000 distinct CDR3 sequences, roughly 12% of them seen only once. CDR3 size: 18 residues. Germline V lookup: CDR1 SGHTA, CDR2 FQGNSA. V lost 1 base and J lost 8, with 21 bases in between. This clonotype was obtained from an adult who was a healthcare worker with PCR-confirmed SARS-CoV-2 infection or an uninfected control (not recorded which). V and J are TRBV7-2 and TRBJ1-6, with D unresolved. The starting material was whole blood, obtained at baseline. CDR3 DNA: TGTGCCAGCAGCTTAGTAGGCGGAATACCTAGGAGGGATTCACCCCTCCACTTT. It encodes CASSLVGGIPRRDSPLHF. Full variable domain (remainder filled in from reference TRBV7-2 and TRBJ1-6): GAGVSQSPSNKVTEKGKDVELRCDPISGHTALYWYRQSLGQGLEFLIYFQGNSAPDKSGLPSDRFSAERTGGSVSTLTIQRTQQEDSAVYLCASSLVGGIPRRDSPLHFGNGTRLTVT.